The present T cell receptor beta chain was sequenced within a study of CD8+ T cells in alopecia areata. Study context: Patients in the treated group were given tofacitinib by mouth, 5 to 10 mg twice a day. Points from the study as a whole: It was lesional scalp, especially alopecia totalis/universalis, that showed higher clonality than normal scalp.

Following RNA extraction, reverse transcription yielded cDNA that acted as the sequencing template. Sequencing used immunoSEQ multiplex PCR; TCRdb keeps in-frame clones, though not all of them. The table includes 120,000 or so clones, 61% detected once. Treatment reported: oral pan-JAK inhibitor, 5-10 mg twice daily. Using a FACSAria, the CD4+ and CD8+ T cells were sorted from the PBMCs. This clone was found a few times. Its target is not known. Different DNA sequences within this sample yield the same CDR3. The CDR3 runs 11 residues. Per the germline V gene, CDR1 is GTSNPN and CDR2 is SVGIG (reference sequence). V dropped 0 bases and J dropped 6 bases, with 6 bases sitting between them.

The source is a human donor with alopecia areata. The specimen was CD4+ T cells sorted from blood, collected at week 4, from a patient treated with tofacitinib. The chain uses TRBV30 and TRBJ2-7; D is unclear. The CDR3 nucleotides read TGTGCCTGGAGTGTACGATCCGAGCAGTACTTC. Translating gives CAWSVRSEQYF.